This T cell receptor beta chain stems from a study of shared clonotypes between healthy human individuals. Study observations and caveats: As a rule, naive subsets had a larger estimated richness than memory subsets.

The method was immunoSEQ multiplex PCR; TCRdb's version includes in-frame clones alone and lacks a portion of them. The table has 2 million to 2.5 million clones, just under 95% seen once. Recent vaccinations or acute infections were absent in the healthy HIV-negative adult donors. This CDR3 region has 14 residues. The V and J ends lost 5 bases and 6 bases respectively, with 15 bases between them. In germline, CDR1 is SGHRS, CDR2 YFSETQ. Comments on this clone: Its antigen is unidentified.

The chain has TRBV5-1 and TRBJ1-5, with D maybe TRBD1 (5 bases). This clonotype was sampled from a man between 18 and 29 years old in good health. Some clones in this sample may be carry-over from other donors' samples. Material for sequencing was naive CD4+ T cells from PBMCs. Sample subset: CD45RA+ positively selected. The CDR3 nucleotides read TGCGCCAGCAGTCGCGTTGGGGGGGGTCAGCCCCAGCATTTT. The encoded protein is CASSRVGGGQPQHF.